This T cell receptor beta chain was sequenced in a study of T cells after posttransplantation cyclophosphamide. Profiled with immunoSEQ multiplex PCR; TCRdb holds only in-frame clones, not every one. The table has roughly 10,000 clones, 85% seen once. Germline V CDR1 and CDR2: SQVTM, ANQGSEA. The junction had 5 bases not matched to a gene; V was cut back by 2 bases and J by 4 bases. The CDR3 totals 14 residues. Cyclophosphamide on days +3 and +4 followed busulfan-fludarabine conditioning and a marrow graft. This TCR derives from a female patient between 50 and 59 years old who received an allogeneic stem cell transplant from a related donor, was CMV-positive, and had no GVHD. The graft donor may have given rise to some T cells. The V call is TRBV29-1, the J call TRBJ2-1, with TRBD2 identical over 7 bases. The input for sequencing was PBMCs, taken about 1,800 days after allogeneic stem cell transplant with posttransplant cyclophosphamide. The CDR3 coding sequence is TGCAGCGTTGAACTGCAGCGGGGTTACAATGAGCAGTTCTTC. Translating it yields CSVELQRGYNEQFF.